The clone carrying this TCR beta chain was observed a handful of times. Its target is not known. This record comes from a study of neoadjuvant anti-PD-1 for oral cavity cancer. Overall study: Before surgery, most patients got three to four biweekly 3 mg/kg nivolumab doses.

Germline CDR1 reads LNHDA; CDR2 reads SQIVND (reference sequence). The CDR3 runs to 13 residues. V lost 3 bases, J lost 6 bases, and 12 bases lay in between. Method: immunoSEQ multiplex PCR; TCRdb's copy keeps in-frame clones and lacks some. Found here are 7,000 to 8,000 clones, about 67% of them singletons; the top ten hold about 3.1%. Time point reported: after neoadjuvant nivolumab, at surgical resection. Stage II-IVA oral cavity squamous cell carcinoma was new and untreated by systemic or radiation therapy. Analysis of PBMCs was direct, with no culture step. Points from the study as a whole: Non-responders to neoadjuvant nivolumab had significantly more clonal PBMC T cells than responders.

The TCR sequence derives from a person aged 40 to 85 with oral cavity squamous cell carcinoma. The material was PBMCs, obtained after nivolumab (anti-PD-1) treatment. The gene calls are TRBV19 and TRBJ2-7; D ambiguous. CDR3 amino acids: CASSIQLVSEQYF. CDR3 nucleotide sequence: TGTGCCAGTAGTATTCAGCTAGTCTCCGAGCAGTACTTC.